The clone carrying this TCR beta chain was recorded many times. Its antigen is not known. This entry is derived from a study of Graves' ophthalmopathy and Graves' hyperthyroidism. General study findings and limits: Blood shared most expanded thyroid clonotypes above 0.001 frequency.

Researchers took RNA transcripts and amplified TCR beta CDR3 regions from them. First-round RT-PCR employed HTBI primers, with a second-round multiplex PCR after it. MiXCR, applied by TCRdb to the multiplex PCR reads, yields one record per CDR3 protein. This sample has about 620,000 distinct CDR3 sequences, with about 24% found just once. Trimming pared 7 bases from V and 4 bases from J, leaving 16 bases between. Germline loops: CDR1 LNHDA, CDR2 SQIVND (reference sequence). The CDR3 totals 14 residues. The sequencing input was peripheral blood. This receptor was obtained from a young woman with stable Graves' hyperthyroidism. Some clones in this sample may be carry-over from other donors' samples. The rearrangement joins TRBV19 to TRBJ2-5, with D maybe TRBD2 (6 bases). The CDR3 sequence: CASTSAGGGETQYF. CDR3 DNA: TGTGCCAGTACCTCAGCCGGGGGTGGAGAGACCCAGTACTTC.